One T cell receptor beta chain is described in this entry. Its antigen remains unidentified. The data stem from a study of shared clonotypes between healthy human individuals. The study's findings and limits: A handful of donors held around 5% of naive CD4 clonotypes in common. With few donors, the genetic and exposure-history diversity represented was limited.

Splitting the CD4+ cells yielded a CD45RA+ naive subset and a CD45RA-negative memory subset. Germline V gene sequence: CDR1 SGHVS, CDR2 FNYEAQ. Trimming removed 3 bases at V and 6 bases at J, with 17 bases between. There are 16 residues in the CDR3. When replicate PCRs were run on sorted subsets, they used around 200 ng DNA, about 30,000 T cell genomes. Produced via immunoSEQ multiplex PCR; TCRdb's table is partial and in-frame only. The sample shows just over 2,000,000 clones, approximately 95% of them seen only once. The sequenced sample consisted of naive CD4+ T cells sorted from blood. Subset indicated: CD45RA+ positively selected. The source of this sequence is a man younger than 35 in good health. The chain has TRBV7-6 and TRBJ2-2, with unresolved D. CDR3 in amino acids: CASSFIYGPLPGELFF. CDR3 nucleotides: TGTGCCAGCAGCTTTATATACGGGCCCCTCCCCGGGGAGCTGTTTTTT.